This T cell receptor beta chain was captured in a study of regulatory T cells in long-lasting Graves disease. Sample time point: newly diagnosed GD, antithyroid drugs for less than 3 months. From PBMCs, RNA was extracted and then used to make the TCR library. TCR beta libraries were built with iRepertoire HTBI primers and Arm-PCR of CDR3 regions. TCRdb reprocessed the multiplex PCR reads with MiXCR, giving one entry per CDR3 protein. Found here are almost 450,000 distinct CDR3 sequences, 16% of them singletons; the top ten hold about 10%. With respect to this clonotype: Its antigen is currently unknown.

CDR3 length equals 16 residues. Trimming cost V 0 bases and J 6 bases; bases outside gene matches: 7. The V gene's germline CDR1 is KGHSH and CDR2 LQKENI. General observations from the study: Persistent Graves' cases showed lower TCR diversity than newly diagnosed cases. TRBV28, TRBJ1-2 and TRBJ2-5 were segments that persistent disease favored.

This sample also appeared in a second study, on T cells in Graves' hyperthyroidism and ophthalmopathy. Per that study: Patients aged 18 to 65 with hyperthyroidism were newly diagnosed, with duration under 2 months.

The source was peripheral blood mononuclear cells (PBMCs), collected at new diagnosis, from a patient treated with antithyroid drugs. This chain joins TRBV18 and TRBJ2-2; 7 bases are shared with TRBD2. This TCR was sampled from a woman aged 25 to 39 with Graves disease. Here the CDR3 DNA reads TGTGCCAGCTCACCACCGATGACTAGCCGATCCGGGGAGCTGTTTTTT. This encodes CASSPPMTSRSGELFF.